This is a list of T cell receptor beta chains from one sample in a study of blood T cell repertoires in COVID-19. Repertoires were generated with immunoSEQ multiplex PCR, while TCRdb's copy carries only in-frame clones and drops some. The sample lists 200,000 or so clones, 90% to 95% occurring once. Sequencing used peripheral blood. These receptors came from a man in his sixties with COVID-19, enrolled during active disease. Each CDR3 is given with its conserved first and last residue. A D gene is named only where the DNA matches it firmly. Clone sizes are given selectively: once, few, many, or a class where the clone is expanded.

d_gene,j_gene,abundance,v_gene,CDR3aa,CDR3nt
NA,TRBJ1-5,NA,TRBV11-2,CASSSTGSLNQPQHF,TGTGCCAGCAGCTCGACAGGCTCCCTCAATCAGCCCCAGCATTTT
TRBD2,TRBJ2-2,NA,TRBV7-2,CASGSDLAGNTGELFF,TGTGCCAGCGGATCAGATCTAGCGGGGAACACCGGGGAGCTGTTTTTT
NA,TRBJ2-7,NA,TRBV5-1,CASSLDHRPAEQYF,TGCGCCAGCAGCTTGGATCACAGGCCTGCGGAGCAGTACTTC
TRBD1,TRBJ2-1,NA,TRBV28,CATLRTGYNEQFF,TGTGCCACCCTACGGACAGGGTACAATGAGCAGTTCTTC
TRBD1,TRBJ1-5,NA,TRBV24-1,CATSDSSRTGLGQPQHF,TGTGCCACCAGTGATTCTTCCCGGACAGGATTGGGCCAGCCCCAGCATTTT
NA,TRBJ2-7,NA,TRBV20-1,CSAGAGNEQYF,TGCAGTGCAGGGGCGGGAAACGAGCAGTACTTC
TRBD1,TRBJ2-7,NA,TRBV19,CASSGTVPYEQYF,TGTGCCAGCTCCGGGACAGTTCCCTACGAGCAGTACTTC
NA,TRBJ2-3,NA,TRBV10-1,CASSRDSADTQYF,TGCGCCAGCAGTCGGGACTCTGCGGATACGCAGTATTTT
TRBD1,TRBJ1-2,NA,TRBV30,CATRGQGDNYGYTF,TGTGCCACACGCGGGCAGGGGGACAACTATGGCTACACCTTC
NA,TRBJ2-7,NA,TRBV5-1,CASSMTGPPYEQYF,TGCGCCAGCAGCATGACAGGCCCCCCCTACGAGCAGTACTTC
NA,TRBJ1-1,NA,TRBV6-2/TRBV6-3,CASSRGINTEAFF,TGTGCCAGCAGCAGGGGAATAAACACTGAAGCTTTCTTT
TRBD1,TRBJ1-1,NA,TRBV19,CASSDRGYTEAFF,TGTGCCAGTTCGGACAGGGGCTACACTGAAGCTTTCTTT
NA,TRBJ2-2,NA,TRBV19,CASRVGTPNTGELFF,TGTGCCAGTAGAGTCGGTACTCCGAACACCGGGGAGCTGTTTTTT
TRBD1,TRBJ2-7,NA,TRBV28,CASSPWTGGTYEQYF,TGTGCCAGCAGCCCATGGACAGGGGGTACCTACGAGCAGTACTTC
NA,TRBJ1-5,few,TRBV10-3,CAISDRGYQPQHF,TGTGCCATCAGTGATCGGGGGTATCAGCCCCAGCATTTT
TRBD2,TRBJ2-1,NA,TRBV28,CASSFVTGGLFGNEQFF,TGTGCCAGCAGTTTCGTAACGGGAGGGCTGTTTGGTAATGAGCAGTTCTTC
NA,TRBJ1-2,NA,TRBV5-4,CASSPGGAPSANYGYTF,TGTGCCAGCAGCCCTGGGGGGGCCCCCTCTGCTAACTATGGCTACACCTTC
NA,TRBJ1-1,NA,TRBV3-1/TRBV3-2,CASSQEASEAFF,TGTGCCAGCAGCCAAGAAGCGTCTGAAGCTTTCTTT
NA,TRBJ2-7,NA,TRBV5-6,CASGLLWDNSYEQYF,TGTGCCAGCGGCCTCTTATGGGACAACTCCTACGAGCAGTACTTC
NA,TRBJ2-7,NA,TRBV7-2,CASSPGSPAYEQYF,TGTGCCAGCAGCCCCGGGAGTCCGGCCTACGAGCAGTACTTC
NA,TRBJ1-5,NA,TRBV5-6,CASSGGDQPQHF,TGTGCCAGCAGCGGGGGGGATCAGCCCCAGCATTTT
NA,TRBJ1-5,once,TRBV21-1,CASSARDRGANSNQPQHF,TGTGCCAGCAGCGCCCGGGACAGGGGTGCCAATAGCAATCAGCCCCAGCATTTT
TRBD1,TRBJ1-4,NA,TRBV5-4,CASSLDRGANEKLFF,TGTGCCAGCAGCTTGGACAGGGGGGCTAATGAAAAACTGTTTTTT
TRBD1,TRBJ1-5,NA,TRBV28,CASSQRTGEDQPQHF,TGTGCCAGCAGTCAACGGACAGGGGAGGATCAGCCCCAGCATTTT
TRBD1,TRBJ2-7,NA,TRBV2,CASTPQGDYSYEQYF,TGTGCCAGCACTCCTCAGGGGGATTACTCCTACGAGCAGTACTTC